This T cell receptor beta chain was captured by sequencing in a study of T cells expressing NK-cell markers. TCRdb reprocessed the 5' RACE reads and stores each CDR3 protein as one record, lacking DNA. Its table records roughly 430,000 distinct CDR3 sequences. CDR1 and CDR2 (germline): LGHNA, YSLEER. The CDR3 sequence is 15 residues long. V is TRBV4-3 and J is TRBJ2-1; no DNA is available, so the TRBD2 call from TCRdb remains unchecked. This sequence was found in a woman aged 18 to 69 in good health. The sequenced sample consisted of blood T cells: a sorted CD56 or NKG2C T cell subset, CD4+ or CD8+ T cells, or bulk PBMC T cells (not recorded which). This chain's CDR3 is CASSPGQRGGAEQFF.